This T cell receptor (beta chain) was obtained from a study of OX40 agonist ivuxolimab in advanced cancers. The CDR3 length is 18 residues. The germline V gene has CDR1 SEHNR and CDR2 FQNEAQ (reference sequence). V gave up 2 bases and J gave up 0 bases; unmatched junction bases: 12. Some clones are missing from TCRdb's copy, which holds only in-frame ones; the method was immunoSEQ multiplex PCR. The table records some 84,000 clones, about 90% of them present only once. This chain uses TRBV7-9 with TRBJ1-1; 7 bases fit TRBD1. The receptor was derived from an adult with an advanced solid tumor such as melanoma, head and neck, liver or kidney cancer. The source material was CD4+ or CD8+ T cells sorted from blood, sampled in a trial of the OX40 agonist ivuxolimab. Written as DNA, the CDR3 is TGTGCCAGCAGCTTACCTCCTGGGTATCAGGGGGTGAACACTGAAGCTTTCTTT. Protein: CASSLPPGYQGVNTEAFF. Combining the CDR3 with reference TRBV7-9 and TRBJ1-1 gives the whole variable domain DTGVSQNPRHKITKRGQNVTFRCDPISEHNRLYWYRQTLGQGPEFLTYFQNEAQLEKSRLLSDRFSAERPKGSFSTLEIQRTEQGDSAMYLCASSLPPGYQGVNTEAFFGQGTRLTVV.